The T cell receptor (beta chain) described here comes from a study of blood T cell repertoires in COVID-19. Across the study: Sites in the United States, Italy and Spain provided acute and convalescent COVID-19 samples. From T cells, B-cell-depleted T cells, or PBMCs came the material, which was cDNA or gDNA.

Original analysis: Amplification of reference gene primers provided the estimated nucleated cell counts. The assay was immunoSEQ multiplex PCR, and TCRdb's table has in-frame clones only and misses some. V and J calls and clone size come straight from that table; D and trimming were deduced from the DNA. This sample has roughly 120,000 clones, with about 86% found just once. The germline V gene encodes CDR1 SNHLY and CDR2 FYNNEI. Trimming cost V 5 bases and J 6 bases; bases outside gene matches: 9. This CDR3 has 15 residues. The TCR sequence derives from a man aged 65 to 79 who had recovered from COVID-19. J is TRBJ2-3 and V is TRBV2, with 9 bases identical to TRBD1. Sequencing used peripheral blood. DNA of the CDR3: TGTGCCAGCAGTTTACAGGGGGCAGAAATGGATACGCAGTATTTT. Residues: CASSLQGAEMDTQYF.